The present entry profiles one T cell receptor beta chain with its context. Its antigen remains unknown. These data are taken from a study of OX40 agonist ivuxolimab in advanced cancers. For the study at large: With a range of roughly 20 to 79, age averaged approximately 54 years, and roughly 80% were male.

Trimming left V 0 bases short and J 5 bases short, with 7 bases between. The CDR3 loop spans 13 amino acids. CDR1 is SGHRS, CDR2 YFSETQ, per germline. Study-level findings and limits: Certain nonresponding patients likewise had low normalized T-cell clonal expansion.

The data were produced by immunoSEQ multiplex PCR, yet TCRdb's version contains in-frame clones alone and is incomplete. The table has about 14,000 clones, approximately 87% seen once. The sequences come from CD4+ or CD8+ T cells sorted from blood, collected in a trial of the OX40 agonist ivuxolimab. The chain uses TRBV5-1 and TRBJ2-3; no reliable D call. This clonotype originated in an adult with an advanced solid tumor such as melanoma, head and neck, liver or kidney cancer. The CDR3 loop is CASSLDWQDTQYF. CDR3 DNA sequence: TGCGCCAGCAGCTTGGACTGGCAAGATACGCAGTATTTT.